These 29 T cell receptor beta chains originate from one sample sequenced in a study of human T cells and chemical hapten exposure. Time point noted: patch test 1, 2 weeks after DPC sensitization. Sample treatment: therapeutic diphenylcyclopropenone sensitization with weekly scalp DPC. TCRdb reprocessed the RACE reads with MiXCR, giving one entry per CDR3 protein. The data contain approximately 100,000 distinct CDR3 sequences, 11% of them seen just once; the ten biggest clones take up roughly 3.2%. The source was whole blood, collected in connection with sensitization to the hapten diphenylcyclopropenone (DPC). The receptors originated from a woman aged 40 to 50 with alopecia areata. Some clones in this sample may be carry-over from other donors' samples.

This clonotype was observed many times. The chain recombines TRBV7-9 with TRBJ1-2; D not resolved. Germline values: CDR1 SEHNR, CDR2 FQNEAQ (reference sequence). This CDR3 spans 13 amino acids. Between the trimmed V and J ends, which lost 3 bases and 8 bases, there was a span of 13 bases. CDR3 sequence reads: CASSLGALEGYTF. The CDR3 DNA reads as TGTGCCAGCAGCTTGGGAGCCCTTGAGGGCTACACCTTC.

A word on this clonotype: The CDR3 ends on some other residue instead of the conserved phenylalanine or tryptophan, so this is likely a read error. The chain's CDR3 is CASSSQWTSGSPQFS. For the CDR3, the DNA is TGTGCCAGCAGTTCCCAATGGACTAGCGGGAGCCCTCAGTTCTCC. The V call is TRBV6-2 or TRBV6-3, the J call TRBJ2-1; 13 bases agree with TRBD2. V shed 4 bases, J shed 13 bases, and the junction held 10 bases outside the gene matches. The CDR3 loop spans 15 amino acids. CDR1 and CDR2 (germline): MNHEY, SVGEGT.

The rearrangement joins TRBV20-1 to TRBJ1-6; D call uncertain. The CDR3 has 14 residues. V lost 8 bases to trimming and J lost 8 bases, with 19 bases between them. Germline V gene data show CDR1 as DFQATT and CDR2 as SNEGSKA (reference sequence). The CDR3 spells CSSYLGVSHSPLHF. CDR3 nucleotide sequence: TGCAGTTCCTATCTCGGGGTTAGTCATTCACCCCTCCACTTT.

This clonotype was seen a few times. This rearrangement joins TRBV7-9 to TRBJ2-3; D possibly corresponds to TRBD1 (5 bases). The CDR3 runs 14 residues. The germline gives CDR1 SEHNR, CDR2 FQNEAQ (reference sequence). The V end was cut by 0 bases, the J end by 2 bases, with 6 bases between. The CDR3 bases are TGTGCCAGCAGCTTAGCGACAGACACAGATACGCAGTATTTT. This encodes CASSLATDTDTQYF.

This clonotype was recorded many times. The CDR3 region is CASSQDGLAGREQFF. Here the CDR3 DNA reads TGTGCCAGCAGCCAAGATGGCCTAGCGGGACGTGAGCAGTTCTTC. This chain uses TRBV14 with TRBJ2-1; 9 bases fit TRBD2. Germline CDR1 reads SGHDN; CDR2 reads FVKESK. The CDR3 runs to 15 residues. Germline trimming cut 0 bases from V and 9 bases from J; bases unmatched to any gene: 6.

The rearrangement joins TRBV18 to TRBJ2-1, with 9 bases lining up with TRBD2. V lost 3 bases to trimming and J lost 2 bases; unmatched junction nucleotides: 11. The V gene's germline CDR1 is KGHSH and CDR2 LQKENI. The length of the CDR3 is 18 residues. CDR3 coding DNA: TGTGCCAGCTCACCCTCGCCTACTAGCGGGTTTACCTACAATGAGCAGTTCTTC. Translated, it gives CASSPSPTSGFTYNEQFF.

This clonotype was recorded a few times. The chain links TRBV24-1 to TRBJ1-5; D is uncertain. V gave up 4 bases and J gave up 4 bases, with 4 bases separating them. Germline V gene sequence: CDR1 KGHDR, CDR2 SFDVKD. The CDR3 sequence is 12 residues long. The CDR3, as DNA: TGTGCCACCAGTGACGTTAATCAGCCCCAGCATTTT. Its translation is CATSDVNQPQHF.

This clonotype was seen a handful of times. This rearrangement joins TRBV29-1 to TRBJ1-1; D is undetermined. Trimming pared 3 bases from V and 0 bases from J, leaving 14 bases between. CDR1 and CDR2 (germline): SQVTM, ANQGSEA. This CDR3 region has 15 residues. The CDR3 protein is CSVDRAGPLNTEAFF. CDR3 bases: TGCAGCGTTGATAGGGCAGGCCCCTTGAACACTGAAGCTTTCTTT.

This clonotype turned up a few times. The genes are TRBV10-1 and TRBJ2-3, with 12 bases lining up with TRBD2. The junction had 5 bases not matched to a gene; V was cut back by 0 bases and J by 4 bases. The CDR3 consists of 17 residues. The germline CDR1 and CDR2 sequences are WNHNN and SYGVQD (reference sequence). The CDR3: CASSESPLAGGPDTQYF. CDR3 nucleotide sequence: TGCGCCAGCAGTGAGTCTCCCCTAGCGGGAGGGCCAGATACGCAGTATTTT.

The rearrangement links TRBV7-9 to TRBJ2-7; tentatively, D is TRBD1 (5 bases). The CDR3 length is 13 residues. The V end lost 5 bases, the J end lost 2 bases, and 10 bases lay between the germline ends. In germline, CDR1 is SEHNR, CDR2 FQNEAQ (reference sequence). CDR3 bases: TGTGCCAGCAGCGCAGGGTCGGCCTACGAGCAGTACTTC. Amino acids: CASSAGSAYEQYF.

This clonotype was detected only a few times. The gene calls are TRBV29-1 and TRBJ1-2; no definite D call. Germline V gives CDR1 SQVTM, CDR2 ANQGSEA. This CDR3 comprises 13 residues. V was cut by 2 bases and J by 3 bases, with 10 bases left in between. The CDR3 DNA reads as TGCAGCGTTGAACTCGCGTGGGACTATGGCTACACCTTC. This encodes CSVELAWDYGYTF.

The chain employs TRBV12-3 or TRBV12-4 and TRBJ2-2, with D possibly called TRBD1 or TRBD2 (5 bases each). The V and J ends lost 5 bases and 5 bases respectively, with 15 bases between them. This CDR3 spans 15 amino acids. The CDR3 protein is CASSPGASSTGELFF. CDR3 nucleotides: TGTGCCAGCAGTCCCGGGGCTTCGAGTACCGGGGAGCTGTTTTTT.

V and J are TRBV15 and TRBJ1-1, with D unclear. Germline V gives CDR1 LNHNV, CDR2 YYDKDF (reference sequence). The CDR3 runs to 15 residues. V was pared by 5 bases and J by 0 bases, with 13 bases between. CDR3 sequence: CATSPPNKLNTEAFF. Here the CDR3 DNA reads TGTGCCACCAGCCCCCCCAACAAGTTGAACACTGAAGCTTTCTTT.

This clonotype was seen at least ten times. This chain joins TRBV12-3 or TRBV12-4 and TRBJ2-1; perhaps TRBD1 as D (6 bases). This CDR3 is 15 amino acids long. With 3 bases removed from V and 6 bases from J, the gap between germline ends came to 15 bases. In DNA form, the CDR3 reads TGTGCCAGCAGTTTTCGAACAGGGTCGGTCAATGAGCAGTTCTTC. The encoded protein is CASSFRTGSVNEQFF.

This clonotype was detected ten times or more. The chain couples TRBV7-2 to TRBJ2-7; D could derive from TRBD1 or TRBD2 (5 bases each). The V end was cut by 5 bases, the J end by 2 bases, with 16 bases between. The germline V gene has CDR1 SGHTA and CDR2 FQGNSA. The CDR3 covers 15 residues. CDR3 sequence (DNA): TGTGCCAGCAGCGACGGGACGGCTCCACCCTACGAGCAGTACTTC. Translated, it gives CASSDGTAPPYEQYF.

Ten or more counts support this clonotype. The chain carries TRBV10-3 and TRBJ2-2; TRBD2 matches at 7 bases. CDR1 and CDR2 (germline): ENHRY, SYGVKD. With 6 bases clipped from V and 2 bases from J, the junction kept 6 bases outside the gene matches. This CDR3 is built from 15 residues. CDR3 amino acids: CAIRPGLENTGELFF. CDR3 nucleotides: TGTGCCATCAGACCAGGACTAGAAAACACCGGGGAGCTGTTTTTT.

This clonotype was seen only a few times. CDR3 region: CASSEYRPVRGEKLFF. The CDR3 DNA sequence: TGTGCCAGCAGTGAATATCGCCCAGTCCGGGGTGAAAAACTGTTTTTT. The chain has TRBV25-1 and TRBJ1-4; D not certain. Germline CDR1 MGHDK, CDR2 SYGVNS. Between the trimmed V and J ends, which lost 0 bases and 7 bases, there was a span of 15 bases. The CDR3 has 16 amino acids. Complete variable domain (other parts from reference TRBV25-1 and TRBJ1-4): EADIYQTPRYLVIGTGKKITLECSQTMGHDKMYWYQQDPGMELHLIHYSYGVNSTEKGDLSSESTVSRIRTEHFPLTLESARPSHTSQYLCASSEYRPVRGEKLFFGSGTQLSVL.

About this clonotype: The junction shows a germline mismatch at one end, possibly a read error. The chain couples TRBV7-7 to TRBJ2-1; D might be TRBD1 (5 bases). The CDR3 sequence is 15 residues long. Per the germline V gene, CDR1 is SSHAT and CDR2 is FNYEAQ (reference sequence). The CDR3: CASSLGTGADNEQFF. CDR3 bases: TGTGCTAGCAGCTTAGGAACTGGGGCCGACAATGAGCAGTTCTTC.

The rearrangement links TRBV7-9 to TRBJ2-5; D possibly matches TRBD1 or TRBD2 (5 bases each). Per germline, CDR1 SEHNR and CDR2 FQNEAQ (reference sequence). The ends were cut back, 5 bases at V and 3 bases at J, with 16 bases in the middle. CDR3 length equals 15 residues. The CDR3 sequence is CASSPPGQGEETQYF. CDR3 coding DNA: TGTGCCAGCAGCCCGCCCGGGCAGGGAGAAGAGACCCAGTACTTC.

V is TRBV9 and J is TRBJ2-7, with 8 bases lining up with TRBD1. V lost 6 bases, J lost 1 base, and 6 bases stayed unmatched. The CDR3 spans 14 residues. Looked up from germline, CDR1 is SGDLS and CDR2 is YYNGEE. The CDR3 is CASTPGQGSYEQYF. CDR3 sequence (DNA): TGTGCCAGCACTCCAGGACAGGGATCCTACGAGCAGTACTTC.

The chain couples TRBV5-4 to TRBJ2-1, with 10 bases identical to TRBD2. With V trimmed by 4 bases and J by 4 bases, 5 bases remained unmatched. Germline CDR1 SGHNT, CDR2 YYREEE (reference sequence). The CDR3 runs to 15 residues. The CDR3 nucleotides read TGTGCCAGCAGCAAGCGGGGGGGCCAATACAATGAGCAGTTCTTC. Its protein product is CASSKRGGQYNEQFF.

As for this clonotype: A much larger clonotype is one base distant, so this may be a read error. The chain combines TRBV12-3 or TRBV12-4 with TRBJ2-2; TRBD1 matches 8 bases. CDR3 length: 16 residues. CDR3: CASSLLGQGPTAELFF. For the CDR3, the DNA is TGTGCCAGCAGTTTATTAGGACAGGGTCCCACCGCGGAGCTGTTTTTT.

The chain uses TRBV12-3 or TRBV12-4 and TRBJ1-2; the match to TRBD1 covers 7 bases. This CDR3 spans 15 amino acids. With V trimmed by 4 bases and J by 4 bases, 9 bases remained unmatched. The CDR3 coding sequence is TGTGCCAGCAGTTACGGACAGGTTGAGATCTATGGCTACACCTTC. Translating gives CASSYGQVEIYGYTF.

This clonotype has more than one count but fewer than ten. The gene calls are TRBV24-1 and TRBJ1-1; TRBD1 is a possible D gene (6 bases). The CDR3 has 14 amino acids. Trimming took off 4 bases at V and 8 bases at J, with 16 bases between the two ends. Looked up from germline, CDR1 is KGHDR and CDR2 is SFDVKD. CDR3 loop: CATSDPGGGGEAFF. For the CDR3, the DNA is TGTGCCACCAGTGACCCCGGGGGAGGGGGAGAAGCTTTCTTT.

This rearrangement joins TRBV4-2 to TRBJ2-7; D is unresolved. Trimming took off 0 bases at V and 6 bases at J, with 9 bases between the two ends. CDR1 is LGHNA and CDR2 is YNFKEQ in the germline V gene. This CDR3 spans 13 amino acids. The CDR3 here is CASSQDSSSEQYF. Written as DNA, the CDR3 is TGTGCCAGCAGCCAAGATAGTAGTTCCGAGCAGTACTTC.

A few counts support this clonotype. The CDR3 loop reads CSARRPEGAGRNEQFF. The DNA of the CDR3 is TGCAGTGCTAGGCGCCCGGAAGGGGCGGGACGTAATGAGCAGTTCTTC. V and J are TRBV20-1 and TRBJ2-1, with D tentatively TRBD2 (6 bases). Deletions cut 3 bases from V and 7 bases from J, with 22 bases between. From germline, CDR1 is DFQATT and CDR2 SNEGSKA (reference sequence). This CDR3 has 16 amino acids.

In its sample, this clonotype was seen many times. The chain has TRBV14 and TRBJ1-2; a weak D match, TRBD1 (5 bases). The CDR3 runs to 14 residues. Per germline, CDR1 SGHDN and CDR2 FVKESK. V lost 3 bases to trimming and J lost 4 bases, with 12 bases between them. The chain's CDR3 is CASSQSWGTYGYTF. CDR3 DNA sequence: TGTGCCAGCAGCCAGAGCTGGGGCACCTATGGCTACACCTTC.

This clonotype has at least ten counts. The chain uses TRBV7-2 and TRBJ1-5; D remains ambiguous. Trimming removed 5 bases from V and 4 bases from J, with 12 bases in between. Germline V gene data show CDR1 as SGHTA and CDR2 as FQGNSA. The length of the CDR3 is 14 residues. The CDR3: CASSPQERNQPQHF. The CDR3 DNA reads as TGTGCCAGCAGCCCGCAGGAACGGAATCAGCCCCAGCATTTT.

This clonotype appeared many times. DNA for the CDR3: TGTGCCAGCAGTTTATTGGGGGGCAATCAGCCCCAGCATTTT. Translating gives CASSLLGGNQPQHF. This chain uses TRBV27 with TRBJ1-5; possible D gene TRBD1, 5 bases. Looked up from germline, CDR1 is MNHEY and CDR2 is SMNVEV (reference sequence). V gave up 1 base and J gave up 2 bases, with 6 bases separating them. The CDR3 contains 14 residues.